This entry lists 13 T cell receptor beta chains sequenced from one sample in a study of blood T cell repertoires in COVID-19. The table came from immunoSEQ multiplex PCR; TCRdb's copy has only in-frame clones and leaves some out. The table lists about 98,000 clones, approximately 84% of them singletons. The sample taken for sequencing was peripheral blood. These receptors originate from a woman older than 75 with acute or convalescent COVID-19.

V and J are TRBV21-1 and TRBJ1-1; the D call of TRBD1 is as the table states it, not checked on the DNA. TRBV21-1 is a recognized pseudogene. There are 16 residues in the CDR3. The CDR3 nucleotides read TGTGCCAGCAGCACCAGGACAGGCCTCCTACCGGGTGAAGCTTTCTTT. This gives the protein CASSTRTGLLPGEAFF.

The CDR3 DNA sequence: TGCGCCAGCAGCGATCTGGGGGCGACTAATGAAAAACTGTTTTTT. This encodes CASSDLGATNEKLFF. The chain recombines TRBV5-1 with TRBJ1-4; D is possibly TRBD1 (6 bases). Germline loops: CDR1 SGHRS, CDR2 YFSETQ. This CDR3 is built from 15 residues. Trimming pared 4 bases from V and 2 bases from J, leaving 12 bases between.

The DNA for the CDR3 is TGTGCCATCAGAGAAGGGGGCTCGGGGAACACTGAAGCTTTCTTT. Its protein product is CAIREGGSGNTEAFF. The chain is built from TRBV10-3 and TRBJ1-1, with 7 bases aligning to TRBD1. The germline V gene has CDR1 ENHRY and CDR2 SYGVKD. The CDR3 runs 15 residues. V shed 6 bases, J shed 1 base, and the junction held 8 bases outside the gene matches.

The V and J genes are TRBV24-1 and TRBJ2-5; the match to TRBD2 covers 8 bases. CDR1 and CDR2 (germline): KGHDR, SFDVKD. This CDR3 region has 20 residues. V was pared by 3 bases and J by 5 bases, with 22 bases of the junction left unmatched. This chain's CDR3 is CATSDPGQANDGGAPETQYF. CDR3 bases: TGTGCCACCAGTGATCCGGGACAAGCCAACGACGGGGGGGCCCCGGAGACCCAGTACTTC.

V gene TRBV6-5 combines with J gene TRBJ2-3; 12 nucleotides line up with TRBD1. The CDR3 covers 15 residues. The V segment lost 5 bases and the J segment 6 bases; nucleotides outside the gene matches: 6. Germline assignment: CDR1 MNHEY and CDR2 SVGAGI. Written as DNA, the CDR3 is TGTGCCAGCAGTCCCGGGACAGGGGGCATCGATACGCAGTATTTT. Its protein product is CASSPGTGGIDTQYF.

V usage is TRBV4-1 and J usage is TRBJ2-2; tentative D call: TRBD2 (6 bases). Per germline, CDR1 MGHRA and CDR2 YSYEKL. The CDR3 contains 16 residues. Trimming stripped 4 bases from V and 1 base from J, with 13 bases between. This CDR3 reads CASSPRAGQNTGELFF. CDR3 nucleotide sequence: TGCGCCAGCAGCCCAAGAGCGGGCCAGAACACCGGGGAGCTGTTTTTT.

V and J are TRBV24-1 and TRBJ2-1, with TRBD2 identical over 11 bases. V was clipped by 4 bases and J by 5 bases; unmatched bases: 6. In germline, CDR1 is KGHDR, CDR2 SFDVKD. The CDR3 loop spans 16 amino acids. The CDR3 DNA is TGTGCCACCAGTGACCCGACTAGCGGGATTAACAATGAGCAGTTCTTC. Amino acids: CATSDPTSGINNEQFF.

The CDR3 region has the DNA TGTGCCAGCAGTAACCTACAGGGGGCTGCCGGGGAGCTGTTTTTT. Translating it yields CASSNLQGAAGELFF. The V gene is TRBV27, the J gene TRBJ2-2; 9 nucleotides match TRBD1. The CDR3 has 15 residues. V gave up 5 bases and J gave up 6 bases; unmatched junction bases: 7. Germline values: CDR1 MNHEY, CDR2 SMNVEV (reference sequence).

This sequence joins TRBV3-1 (or the pseudogene TRBV3-2) and TRBJ2-5; 8 positions agree with TRBD2. The CDR3 is 16 residues long. After removal of 6 bases from V and 5 bases from J, the junction contained 14 bases not matched to a gene. CDR1 is LGHDT, CDR2 YNNKEL, per germline (reference sequence). The CDR3, as DNA: TGTGCCAGCAGTCTTAGCGGGGCCTCCTCCCGGGAGACCCAGTACTTC. This codes for CASSLSGASSRETQYF.

The DNA for the CDR3 is TGTGCCAGCAGTTTCCCCCGGGACAGCAAAACAGATACGCAGTATTTT. The encoded protein is CASSFPRDSKTDTQYF. The chain uses TRBV28 and TRBJ2-3; 7 nucleotides line up with TRBD1. CDR3 size: 16 residues. V gave up 3 bases and J gave up 3 bases; unmatched junction bases: 9. Germline CDR1 and CDR2: MDHEN and SYDVKM.

This chain uses TRBV30 with TRBJ1-1; D is ambiguous. Trimming removed 0 bases from V and 1 base from J, with 6 bases in between. Germline CDR1 is GTSNPN and CDR2 is SVGIG (reference sequence). CDR3 length: 13 amino acids. In DNA, the CDR3 is TGTGCCTGGAGTGTCCAGGAGAACACTGAAGCTTTCTTT. The encoded protein is CAWSVQENTEAFF.

V gene TRBV4-3 combines with J gene TRBJ1-2; unclear D gene. The CDR3 spans 17 residues. Trimming took off 0 bases at V and 0 bases at J, with 14 bases between the two ends. Germline loops: CDR1 LGHNA, CDR2 YSLEER. The DNA of the CDR3 is TGCGCCAGCAGCCAAGACTGGAGGGCCCGAGCTAACTATGGCTACACCTTC. Encoded protein: CASSQDWRARANYGYTF.

Written as DNA, the CDR3 is TGTGCCAGCAGTTACTCTGGGTCAGGTGACCTTGAAGCTTTCTTT. This translates into CASSYSGSGDLEAFF. The chain recombines TRBV6-2 or TRBV6-3 with TRBJ1-1; D uncertain. The CDR3 covers 15 residues. V gave up 0 bases and J gave up 7 bases, with 15 bases separating them. CDR1 is MNHEY and CDR2 is SVGEGT in the germline V gene.